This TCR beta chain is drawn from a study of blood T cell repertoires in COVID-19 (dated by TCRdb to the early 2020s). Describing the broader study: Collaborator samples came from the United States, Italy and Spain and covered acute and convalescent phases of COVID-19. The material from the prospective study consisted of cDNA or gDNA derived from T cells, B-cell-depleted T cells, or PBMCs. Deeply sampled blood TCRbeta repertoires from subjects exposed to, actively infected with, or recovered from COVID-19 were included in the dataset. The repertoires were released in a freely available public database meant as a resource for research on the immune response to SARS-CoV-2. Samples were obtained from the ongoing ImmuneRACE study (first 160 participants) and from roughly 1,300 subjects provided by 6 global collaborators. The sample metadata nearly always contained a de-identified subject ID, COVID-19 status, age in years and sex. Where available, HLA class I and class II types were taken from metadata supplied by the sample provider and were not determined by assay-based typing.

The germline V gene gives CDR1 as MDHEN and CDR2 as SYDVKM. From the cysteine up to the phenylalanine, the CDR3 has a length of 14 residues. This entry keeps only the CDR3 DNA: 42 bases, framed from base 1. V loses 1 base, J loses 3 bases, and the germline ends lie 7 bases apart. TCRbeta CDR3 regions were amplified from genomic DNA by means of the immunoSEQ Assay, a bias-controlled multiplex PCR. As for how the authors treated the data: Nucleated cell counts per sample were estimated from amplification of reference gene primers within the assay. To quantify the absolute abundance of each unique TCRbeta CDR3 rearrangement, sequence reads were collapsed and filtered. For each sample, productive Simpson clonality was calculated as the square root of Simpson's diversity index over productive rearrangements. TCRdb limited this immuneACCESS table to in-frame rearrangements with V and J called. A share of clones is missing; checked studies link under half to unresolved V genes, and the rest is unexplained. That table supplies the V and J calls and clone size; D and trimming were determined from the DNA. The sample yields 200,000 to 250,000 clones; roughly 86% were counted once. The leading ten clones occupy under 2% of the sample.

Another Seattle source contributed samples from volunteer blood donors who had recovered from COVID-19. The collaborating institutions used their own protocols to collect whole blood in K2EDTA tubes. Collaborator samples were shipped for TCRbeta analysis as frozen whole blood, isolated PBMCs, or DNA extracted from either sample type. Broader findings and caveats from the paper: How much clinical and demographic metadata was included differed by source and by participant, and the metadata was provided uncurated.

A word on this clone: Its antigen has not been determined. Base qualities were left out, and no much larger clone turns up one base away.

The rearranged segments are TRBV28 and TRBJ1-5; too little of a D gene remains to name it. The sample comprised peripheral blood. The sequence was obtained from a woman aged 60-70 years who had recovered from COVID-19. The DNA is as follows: TGTGCCAGCAGTTTATCACAATTCAATCAGCCCCAGCATTTT. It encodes CASSLSQFNQPQHF.